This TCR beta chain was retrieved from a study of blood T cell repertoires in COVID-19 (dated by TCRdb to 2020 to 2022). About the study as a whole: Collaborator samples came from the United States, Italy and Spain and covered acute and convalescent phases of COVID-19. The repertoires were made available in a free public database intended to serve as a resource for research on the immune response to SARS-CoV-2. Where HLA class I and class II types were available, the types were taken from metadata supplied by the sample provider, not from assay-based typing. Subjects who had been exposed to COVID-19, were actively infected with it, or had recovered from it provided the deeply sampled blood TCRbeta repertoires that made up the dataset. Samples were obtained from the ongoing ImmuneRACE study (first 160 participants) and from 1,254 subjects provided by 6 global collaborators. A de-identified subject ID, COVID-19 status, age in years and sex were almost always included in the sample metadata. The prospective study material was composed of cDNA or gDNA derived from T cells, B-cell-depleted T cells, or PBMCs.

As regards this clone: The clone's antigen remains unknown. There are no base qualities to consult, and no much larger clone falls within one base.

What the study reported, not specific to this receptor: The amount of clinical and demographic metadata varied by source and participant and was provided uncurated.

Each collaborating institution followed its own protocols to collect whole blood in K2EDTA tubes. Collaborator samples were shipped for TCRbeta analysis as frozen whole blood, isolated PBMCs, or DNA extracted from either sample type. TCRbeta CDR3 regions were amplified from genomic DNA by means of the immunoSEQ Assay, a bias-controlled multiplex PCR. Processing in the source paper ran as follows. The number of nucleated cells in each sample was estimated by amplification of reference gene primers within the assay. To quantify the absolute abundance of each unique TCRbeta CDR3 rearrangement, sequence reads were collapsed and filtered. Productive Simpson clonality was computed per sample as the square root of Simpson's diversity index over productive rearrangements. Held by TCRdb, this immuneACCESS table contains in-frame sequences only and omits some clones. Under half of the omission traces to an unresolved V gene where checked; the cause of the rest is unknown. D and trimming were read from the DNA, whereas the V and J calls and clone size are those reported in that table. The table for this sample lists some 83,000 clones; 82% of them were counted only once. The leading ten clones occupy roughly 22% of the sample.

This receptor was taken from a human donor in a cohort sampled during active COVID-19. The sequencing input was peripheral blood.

The sequence in DNA is TGTGCCAGCAGCTTAGCCCCATTAGGCGGCTCAACTAATGAAAAACTGTTTTTT. This codes for CASSLAPLGGSTNEKLFF. This sequence uses TRBV7-6 and TRBJ1-4, with the D gene too uncertain to name. From a lookup of the germline V gene, CDR1 and CDR2 are SGHVS and FNYEAQ. From the cysteine up to the phenylalanine, the CDR3 has a length of 18 residues. Of the read, only the CDR3 DNA is kept; its 54 bases are in frame from base 1. V was cut back by 0 bases and J by 0 bases, leaving a gap of 14 bases between them.